This entry features one T cell receptor beta chain sequence. The test was conducted at deep level. The repertoire was sequenced with immunoSEQ multiplex PCR; TCRdb's copy has only in-frame clones and lacks some. The sample records approximately 350,000 clones, about 96% being singletons. The data are from a study of shared clonotypes between healthy human individuals. Germline CDR1 is SGHVS and CDR2 is FNYEAQ. The CDR3 totals 12 residues. V was cut by 2 bases and J by 6 bases, with 4 bases left in between. The material sequenced was memory CD8+ T cells sorted from blood. The sample's subset: CD45RO+ cells pooled with CCR7-negative TemRA cells. This receptor was taken from a man aged 25-45 years in good health. The chain combines TRBV7-6 with TRBJ2-2; D unresolved. This CDR3 reads CASSLWPGELFF. In nucleotides, the CDR3 is TGTGCCAGCAGCTTATGGCCCGGGGAGCTGTTTTTT.